This T cell receptor beta chain was documented in a study of cytomegalovirus exposure and HLA in healthy donors. General study results and limits: A later analysis appeared to link common viral pathogens to several of the most significant clusters.

The PCR made use of 60 Vbeta and 13 Jbeta primers. Sequencing was performed with immunoSEQ multiplex PCR; in TCRdb, only in-frame clones are kept and a portion is missing. The data show 180,000 or so clones, with under 85% seen just once and 2.9% held by the top ten. Turning to this clone: Its antigen is currently unknown.

Unmatched junction bases numbered 7, after V lost 4 bases and J lost 0 bases. The germline CDR1 and CDR2 sequences are SGDLS and YYNGEE. The length of the CDR3 is 16 residues. The sample comprised PBMCs. This clonotype was sampled from a male donor in good health and CMV-seronegative. The rearrangement links TRBV9 to TRBJ2-1, with 7 bases aligning to TRBD2. The chain's CDR3 is CASSTYLAASYNEQFF. The CDR3 coding sequence is TGTGCCAGCAGCACCTACCTAGCGGCCTCCTACAATGAGCAGTTCTTC.